This T cell receptor beta chain was sequenced during a study of T cell responses to AZD1222 COVID-19 vaccine. Germline lookup yields CDR1 MDHEN and CDR2 SYDVKM. CDR3 size: 15 residues. Trimming cost V 1 base and J 6 bases, with 16 bases left between them. Sequencing used immunoSEQ multiplex PCR; TCRdb keeps in-frame clones, though not all of them. Of about 160,000 clones in the sample, around 94% are singletons; the top ten hold 4.5% to 5.5%. V usage is TRBV28 and J usage is TRBJ2-7; D is uncertain. The sequence derives from an adult who received the AZD1222 COVID-19 vaccine. The input for sequencing was peripheral blood, taken 28 days after the second AZD1222 dose. The CDR3 sequence: CASSLFSARGGEQYF. CDR3 bases: TGTGCCAGCAGTTTATTCAGCGCCCGCGGCGGCGAGCAGTACTTC.